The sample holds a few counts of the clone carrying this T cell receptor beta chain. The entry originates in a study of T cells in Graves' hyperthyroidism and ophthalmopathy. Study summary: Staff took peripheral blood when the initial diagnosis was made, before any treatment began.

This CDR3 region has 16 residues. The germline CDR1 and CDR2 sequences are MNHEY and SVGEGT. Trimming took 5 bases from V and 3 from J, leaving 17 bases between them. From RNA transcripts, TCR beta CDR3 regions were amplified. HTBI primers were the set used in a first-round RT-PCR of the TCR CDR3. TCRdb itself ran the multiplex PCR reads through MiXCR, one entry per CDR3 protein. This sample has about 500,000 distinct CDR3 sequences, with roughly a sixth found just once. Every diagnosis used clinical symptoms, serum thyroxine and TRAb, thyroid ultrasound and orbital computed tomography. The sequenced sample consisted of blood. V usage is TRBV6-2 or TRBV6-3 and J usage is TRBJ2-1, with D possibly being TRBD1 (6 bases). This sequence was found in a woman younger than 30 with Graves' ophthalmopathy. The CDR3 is CASSPPPEQGYNEQFF. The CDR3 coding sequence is TGTGCCAGCAGTCCTCCCCCGGAACAGGGCTACAATGAGCAGTTCTTC.